One sample yielded the 13 T cell receptor beta chains listed below, sequenced in a study of graft-versus-host responses after intestinal transplantation. Using immunoSEQ multiplex PCR, the repertoire was profiled, and TCRdb retains in-frame clones only, with some absent. The repertoire consists of a few thousand clones, with less than 80% occurring once and the leading ten covering around a third. Intraepithelial and lamina propria lymphocytes were freed from processed graft tissue. The source was ileum tissue, collected roughly 290 days after intestinal transplant. Receptors originate from a human patient who received an intestinal transplant, so some T cells may come from the graft donor.

This sequence joins TRBV5-1 and TRBJ2-7, with D perhaps TRBD1 or TRBD2 (5 bases each). Germline V lookup: CDR1 SGHRS, CDR2 YFSETQ. The CDR3 consists of 13 residues. The V end was cut by 4 bases, the J end by 2 bases, with 10 bases between. The DNA of the CDR3 is TGCGCCAGCAGCCGGGACGGAACCTACGAGCAGTACTTC. It yields the protein CASSRDGTYEQYF.

The chain employs TRBV11-3 and TRBJ2-2, with 9 nucleotides matching TRBD1. The trim removed 5 bases at V and 6 bases at J, leaving 13 bases unmatched. This CDR3 spans 17 amino acids. Germline CDR1 reads SGHNT; CDR2 reads YENEEA. The CDR3 protein is CASSHGTNRGLAGELFF. For the CDR3, the DNA is TGTGCCAGCAGCCATGGCACGAACAGGGGGCTGGCCGGGGAGCTGTTTTTT.

J is TRBJ2-7 and V is TRBV10-1, with TRBD2 matching 11 bases. The ends lost 7 bases at V and 3 bases at J; junction bases unmatched: 17. The CDR3 is 18 residues long. Germline CDR1 reads WNHNN; CDR2 reads SYGVQD (reference sequence). This CDR3 reads CASNGGGSGRGEVYEQYF. The CDR3, as DNA: TGCGCCAGCAACGGTGGTGGTAGCGGGAGGGGGGAGGTCTACGAGCAGTACTTC.

This clone appeared a few times. This sequence joins TRBV6-1 and TRBJ2-6; D not resolved. Trimming stripped 1 base from V and 0 bases from J, with 4 bases between. There are 15 residues in the CDR3. Looked up from germline, CDR1 is MNHNS and CDR2 is SASEGT. The DNA for the CDR3 is TGTGCCAGCAGTGAAGGGGGCTCTGGGGCCAACGTCCTGACTTTC. Residues: CASSEGGSGANVLTF.

Remarks on this clone: This specimen includes other DNA sequences encoding the same CDR3. The genes are TRBV2 and TRBJ2-3; the D gene could be TRBD1 or TRBD2 (5 bases each). This CDR3 has 13 residues. V lost 6 bases, J lost 0 bases, and 7 bases lay in between. Germline CDR1 SNHLY, CDR2 FYNNEI. CDR3 sequence (DNA): TGTGCCAGCAGCAGGGACAGCACAGATACGCAGTATTTT. This sequence encodes CASSRDSTDTQYF.

The J gene is TRBJ2-1, the V gene TRBV6-5, with 12 bases aligning to TRBD2. Germline assignment: CDR1 MNHEY and CDR2 SVGAGI. V lost 4 bases, J lost 2 bases, and 3 bases stayed unmatched. The CDR3 is 16 amino acids. DNA of the CDR3: TGTGCCAGCAGTTCCCGACTAGCGGGAGCCTACAATGAGCAGTTCTTC. It encodes CASSSRLAGAYNEQFF.

This chain joins TRBV27 and TRBJ2-1; TRBD2 matches 9 bases. With V trimmed by 0 bases and J by 1 base, 10 bases remained unmatched. Germline-derived CDR1 and CDR2 are MNHEY and SMNVEV (reference sequence). The CDR3 covers 19 residues. CDR3 amino acids: CASSLSAAGGPNSYNEQFF. Here the CDR3 DNA reads TGTGCCAGCAGTTTATCTGCCGCGGGAGGGCCAAATTCCTACAATGAGCAGTTCTTC.

J is TRBJ1-6 and V is TRBV28; D gene unclear. The CDR3 spans 16 residues. The V end was cut by 10 bases, the J end by 7 bases, with 23 bases between. Germline CDR1 MDHEN, CDR2 SYDVKM. The CDR3 here is CATIFRTATDNSPLHF. In DNA, the CDR3 is TGTGCCACCATTTTCCGGACGGCGACTGACAATTCACCCCTCCACTTT.

This clone was detected only a few times. The chain has TRBV7-3 and TRBJ1-2; possible D gene TRBD1, 5 bases. V dropped 5 bases and J dropped 6 bases, with 13 bases sitting between them. Germline loops: CDR1 SGHTA, CDR2 FQGTGA. The CDR3 is made up of 13 amino acids. CDR3 amino acids: CASSDSRGNGYTF. In nucleotides, the CDR3 is TGTGCCAGCAGCGACAGTCGGGGAAATGGCTACACCTTC.

The chain has TRBV27 and TRBJ2-7; weak D call: TRBD2 (6 bases). This CDR3 has 18 amino acids. Looked up from germline, CDR1 is MNHEY and CDR2 is SMNVEV (reference sequence). Trimming stripped 3 bases from V and 4 bases from J, with 25 bases between. In DNA, the CDR3 is TGTGCCAGCAGTTTGGTAAGGGTGGAGGGGTTGGATCCTTACGAGCAGTACTTC. Amino acid sequence: CASSLVRVEGLDPYEQYF.

This clone was seen a handful of times. V usage is TRBV7-3 and J usage is TRBJ2-2, with D perhaps matching TRBD1 (6 bases). Germline V gene lookup returns CDR1 SGHTA and CDR2 FQGTGA. There are 18 residues in the CDR3. V was pared by 3 bases and J by 5 bases, with 22 bases between. CDR3 amino acids: CASSFWAEQTQGTGELFF. CDR3 sequence (DNA): TGTGCCAGCAGCTTTTGGGCCGAACAAACTCAGGGGACCGGGGAGCTGTTTTTT.

This chain connects TRBV10-3 to TRBJ2-7, with 7 bases fitting TRBD2. The CDR3 is 13 amino acids. The germline V gene encodes CDR1 ENHRY and CDR2 SYGVKD. The V gene end was trimmed by 6 bases and the J gene end by 0 bases; junction bases not matched to a gene: 2. For the CDR3, the DNA is TGTGCCATCAGGGCGGGAGACTCCTACGAGCAGTACTTC. Protein product: CAIRAGDSYEQYF.

This chain uses TRBV7-8 with TRBJ1-1; TRBD1 matches at 12 bases. The CDR3 loop spans 14 amino acids. V was pared by 0 bases and J by 8 bases, with 1 base of the junction left unmatched. CDR1 and CDR2 from the germline V gene are SGHVS and FQNEAQ. CDR3 nucleotide sequence: TGTGCCAGCAGCTTAGCCGGGACAGGGGGCGAAGCTTTCTTT. Residues: CASSLAGTGGEAFF.